This T cell receptor (beta chain) was documented in a study of T cell repertoires in ileal Crohn's disease. Study-wide results and caveats: Clonal expansions were more frequent in active smokers than non-smokers at surgery. Endoscopic recurrence occurred in every patient whose clonality exceeded 26.8%.

TCRB immunosequencing input was roughly 500 nanograms of biopsy DNA per sample. Some clones are missing from TCRdb's copy, which holds only in-frame ones; the method was immunoSEQ multiplex PCR. This repertoire shows fewer than 18,000 clones, 80% found once; its top ten account for less than 5%. Notes on this clone: Its cognate antigen is unknown. In the same sample, other DNA sequences code for this CDR3.

Sample: ileal tissue. This TCR was recovered from an adult with Crohn's disease.

The CDR3 here is CASSIGGVSTDTQYF. The DNA for the CDR3 is TGTGCCAGTAGTATTGGAGGGGTCAGCACAGATACGCAGTATTTT. V usage is TRBV19 and J usage is TRBJ2-3; D perhaps matches TRBD2 (6 bases). Per the germline V gene, CDR1 is LNHDA and CDR2 is SQIVND (reference sequence). The CDR3 is 15 residues long. Trimming removed 3 bases from V and 0 bases from J, with 10 bases in between.